Each of the 17 T cell receptor beta chains below was sequenced from the same sample in a study of blood T cell repertoires in COVID-19. Clones were read by immunoSEQ multiplex PCR, and TCRdb kept only the in-frame ones, dropping some. The sample includes 120,000 or so clones, approximately 74% of them seen just once. The sample comprised peripheral blood. These receptors were taken from a man in his sixties with acute or convalescent COVID-19.

The rearrangement joins TRBV7-3 to TRBJ1-1, with D perhaps matching TRBD1 (6 bases). The CDR3 runs 16 residues. The ends were cut back, 1 base at V and 4 bases at J, with 16 bases in the middle. The germline CDR1 and CDR2 sequences are SGHTA and FQGTGA. The CDR3 DNA sequence: TGTGCCAGCAGCTTAAAGAGGGGGGGCATTGGCACTGAAGCTTTCTTT. Its translation: CASSLKRGGIGTEAFF.

This clone was seen once. In DNA, the CDR3 is TGTGCCAGCGCATTCGTTCCCCAGGGCTCTGGCTATGGCTACACCTTC. Amino acid sequence: CASAFVPQGSGYGYTF. The V gene is TRBV5-6, the J gene TRBJ1-2; D perhaps matches TRBD1 (5 bases). The V end was cut by 7 bases, the J end by 4 bases, with 23 bases between. The germline V gene has CDR1 SGHDT and CDR2 YYEEEE. This CDR3 is 16 amino acids long.

In regard to this clone: The junction shows a germline mismatch at one end, possibly a read error. The CDR3, as DNA: TGTGCCTGCAGTGGTTGGACTAGCGGGGGCGAGCAGTACTTC. Protein: CACSGWTSGGEQYF. V gene TRBV30 combines with J gene TRBJ2-7; the match to TRBD2 covers 13 bases. The V gene's germline CDR1 is GTSNPN and CDR2 SVGIG (reference sequence). There are 14 residues in the CDR3.

The chain employs TRBV7-7 and TRBJ2-7; 11 positions match TRBD2. From germline, CDR1 is SSHAT and CDR2 FNYEAQ (reference sequence). V dropped 5 bases and J dropped 0; count of bases not matched to a gene: 3. There are 15 residues in the CDR3. CDR3 residues: CASSVTSGSSYEQYF. The CDR3 DNA reads as TGTGCCAGCAGCGTCACTAGCGGGAGCTCCTACGAGCAGTACTTC.

The rearrangement links TRBV10-2 to TRBJ1-6, with 7 nucleotides matching TRBD1. Germline V gene sequence: CDR1 WSHSY, CDR2 SAAADI. The length of the CDR3 is 14 residues. The J segment lost 7 bases and the V segment lost 7 bases, leaving 7 bases of the junction unmatched. CDR3 sequence reads: CASTWDRGNSPLHF. The CDR3 coding sequence is TGCGCCAGCACCTGGGACAGAGGAAATTCACCCCTCCACTTT.

The chain joins TRBV4-2 to TRBJ2-7; 8 nucleotides align to TRBD2. This CDR3 is 16 amino acids long. The V and J ends lost 1 base and 4 bases, in that order; junction bases with no gene match: 9. CDR1 is LGHNA, CDR2 YNFKEQ, per germline. Here the CDR3 DNA reads TGTGCCAGCAGCCAAGTTATGCGGGGGGCCCTATACGAGCAGTACTTC. Encoded protein: CASSQVMRGALYEQYF.

CDR3 loop: CASTRTSGSYEQYF. CDR3 nucleotides: TGTGCCAGCACCCGGACTAGCGGGTCCTACGAGCAGTACTTC. The chain joins TRBV2 to TRBJ2-7, with 11 bases aligning to TRBD2. The CDR3 is 14 residues long. After removal of 7 bases from V and 1 base from J, the junction contained 3 bases not matched to a gene. Germline-derived CDR1 and CDR2 are SNHLY and FYNNEI. The variable domain in full, with the rest retrieved from reference TRBV2 and TRBJ2-7, is EPEVTQTPSHQVTQMGQEVILRCVPISNHLYFYWYRQILGQKVEFLVSFYNNEISEKSEIFDDQFSVERPDGSNFTLKIRSTKLEDSAMYFCASTRTSGSYEQYFGPGTRLTVT.

The chain combines TRBV10-1 with TRBJ2-1; the match to TRBD2 covers 8 bases. This CDR3 has 16 residues. CDR1 is WNHNN and CDR2 is SYGVQD in the germline V gene (reference sequence). V shed 2 bases, J shed 8 bases, and the junction held 11 bases outside the gene matches. CDR3 bases: TGCGCCAGCAGTGAGGGTCAAGCGGGAGCCCACGATGAGCAGTTCTTC. Protein sequence: CASSEGQAGAHDEQFF.

This chain connects TRBV2 to TRBJ1-5, with 10 bases identical to TRBD1. This CDR3 has 19 amino acids. CDR1 and CDR2 from the germline V gene are SNHLY and FYNNEI. Trimming at V came to 5 bases and at J to 0 bases, leaving 13 bases not matched to a gene. The CDR3 DNA is TGTGCCAGCAGTTTCGCGGCCGGACAGGGGGGAAATAGCAATCAGCCCCAGCATTTT. Protein: CASSFAAGQGGNSNQPQHF.

This clone has more than one count but fewer than ten. V is TRBV19 and J is TRBJ1-4, with TRBD1 identical over 8 bases. The CDR3 is made up of 13 amino acids. CDR1 is LNHDA, CDR2 SQIVND, per germline (reference sequence). V lost 8 bases and J lost 6; bases outside the gene matches: 5. CDR3 protein: CASAGQAYEKLFF. The CDR3 DNA follows: TGTGCCAGTGCGGGACAGGCGTATGAAAAACTGTTTTTT.

The chain is built from TRBV19 and TRBJ1-5, with TRBD1 matching 7 bases. This CDR3 is built from 16 residues. V was clipped by 5 bases and J by 3 bases; unmatched bases: 10. Germline lookup yields CDR1 LNHDA and CDR2 SQIVND (reference sequence). Here the CDR3 DNA reads TGTGCCAGTAGTCCTAGACAGGGAAAGGTCAATCAGCCCCAGCATTTT. This sequence encodes CASSPRQGKVNQPQHF.

The V and J genes are TRBV11-2 and TRBJ2-2, with 11 nucleotides matching TRBD2. CDR1 SGHAT and CDR2 FQNNGV come from the germline V gene. Unmatched junction bases numbered 1, after V lost 2 bases and J lost 2 bases. The CDR3 is 16 residues long. The chain's CDR3 is CASSLLAGGNTGELFF. The CDR3 bases are TGTGCCAGCAGCTTACTAGCGGGGGGTAACACCGGGGAGCTGTTTTTT.

The CDR3 is CASSEMGRNQPQHF. The CDR3 DNA is TGTGCCAGCAGTGAAATGGGCAGGAATCAGCCCCAGCATTTT. This chain links TRBV2 with TRBJ1-5; D is unclear. Trimming took 2 bases from V and 4 from J, leaving 9 bases between them. This CDR3 has 14 residues. CDR1 and CDR2 (germline): SNHLY, FYNNEI.

The chain is built from TRBV7-2 and TRBJ1-2; D may be TRBD1 (6 bases). CDR1 and CDR2 (germline): SGHTA, FQGNSA. V lost 5 bases, J lost 4 bases, and 20 bases lay in between. The CDR3 runs to 16 residues. CDR3 residues: CASSRTENIVGYGYTF. CDR3 nucleotide sequence: TGTGCCAGCAGCCGGACAGAGAATATTGTAGGCTATGGCTACACCTTC.

The rearrangement joins TRBV7-3 to TRBJ2-4; TRBD2 matches 9 bases. Germline V lookup: CDR1 SGHTA, CDR2 FQGTGA. Trimming took 1 base from V and 10 from J; bases not matched to a gene: 17. This CDR3 contains 18 residues. CDR3 residues: CASSLNGPTSGRSLIQYF. As DNA, the CDR3 is TGTGCCAGCAGCTTAAACGGTCCGACTAGCGGTAGAAGTTTGATTCAGTACTTC.

This clone was observed a few times. The chain uses TRBV19 and TRBJ1-6; the match to TRBD1 covers 8 bases. The V segment lost 9 bases and the J segment 9 bases; nucleotides outside the gene matches: 10. The CDR3 totals 14 residues. The germline V gene encodes CDR1 LNHDA and CDR2 SQIVND (reference sequence). For the CDR3, the DNA is TGTGCCAGCCAGAATCAGGGGGCAGGTTCACCCCTCCACTTT. Translated: CASQNQGAGSPLHF.

V usage is TRBV7-9 and J usage is TRBJ1-1, with D maybe TRBD1 (6 bases). This CDR3 is built from 14 residues. The V gene lost 5 bases and the J gene lost 4 bases, with 14 bases spanning the gap. The germline gives CDR1 SEHNR, CDR2 FQNEAQ (reference sequence). The CDR3 sequence is CASSPSGGLTEAFF. The CDR3 bases are TGTGCCAGCAGCCCCAGTGGGGGCCTCACTGAAGCTTTCTTT.